In this sample, the clone carrying this TCR beta chain turned up once. Germline V gene lookup returns CDR1 MNHEY and CDR2 SMNVEV (reference sequence). Trimming removed 2 bases at V and 6 bases at J, with 10 bases between. This CDR3 spans 13 amino acids. This record belongs to a study of PD-L1 blockade in urothelial cancer. Background on the study: Most of the 29 patients were men who had bladder-origin urothelial cancer.

The time point was: pretreatment peripheral blood. The protocol was immunoSEQ multiplex PCR, while the TCRdb copy is restricted to in-frame clones and leaves out a portion. The table has about 130,000 clones, 84% seen once. The source is a man over 45 with urothelial cancer. This specimen consisted of PBMCs, obtained around atezolizumab (anti-PD-L1) treatment. The chain couples TRBV27 to TRBJ1-2; D is undetermined. CDR3 sequence (DNA): TGTGCCAGCAGTTTAAGAGGGATCGATGGCTACACCTTC. Translating it yields CASSLRGIDGYTF.